This TCR beta chain emerged from a study of beta chain features in type 1 diabetes. For the study at large: Taken together, all samples contributed approximately 110 million examined sorted cells. Study-level results: Moderate but significant shortening of TCRB CDR3s was recorded in all four CD4+ subsets from Type 1 diabetes patients. It was possible that PCR favored shorter templates, equally so in patients and controls.

The entirety of the isolated RNA underwent reverse transcription, so expressed TCRB transcripts were sequenced. Naive, central memory and regulatory T cell samples averaged about 3.5 million reads. Profiled with immunoSEQ multiplex PCR; TCRdb holds only in-frame clones, not every one. The repertoire holds roughly 300,000 clones, roughly 9% seen once, with less than 1.2% in the top ten. J lost 2 bases, V lost 0 bases, and 1 base had no gene match. This CDR3 contains 14 residues. Looked up from germline, CDR1 is MGHDK and CDR2 is SYGVNS. Remarks on this clone: The antigen remains undetermined.

The sequencing input was central memory CD4+ T cells from blood. This clonotype was obtained from a man under 40 with type 1 diabetes. This chain connects TRBV25-1 to TRBJ2-7, with 7 bases that match TRBD2. This CDR3 is CASSEYGTTYEQYF. DNA for the CDR3: TGTGCCAGCAGTGAATATGGGACTACCTACGAGCAGTACTTC.